These T cell receptor beta chains were read from a single sample in a study of technical replicates of blood from a handful of donors. Generated by immunoSEQ multiplex PCR, the TCRdb table keeps only in-frame clones and is missing some. The table lists just over 95,000 clones, approximately 96% of them singletons. Material for sequencing was T cells isolated from PBMCs. The receptors were sampled from a human donor in good health. The CDR3 runs from the conserved cysteine through the conserved F or W. The D gene is left open where the match is weak. Only some rows state a clone size, as once, few, many or a class for expanded clones.

V gene,J gene,D gene,clone size,CDR3 DNA,CDR3 protein
TRBV5-1,TRBJ2-5,TRBD1,once,TGCGCCAGCAGCCCGGACAGGGGGGAAGAGACCCAGTACTTC,CASSPDRGEETQYF
TRBV6-1,TRBJ2-3,TRBD1,-,TGTGCCAGCAGTGAACAGGGGGCAGATACGCAGTATTTT,CASSEQGADTQYF
TRBV9,TRBJ1-5,TRBD1,-,TGTGCCAGCAGCGTAGGACAGGGGGGGAATCAGCCCCAGCATTTT,CASSVGQGGNQPQHF
TRBV6-5,TRBJ2-7,TRBD2,-,TGTGCCAGCAGTTACCTGACTAGCGGGAACGAGCAGTACTTC,CASSYLTSGNEQYF
TRBV11-3,TRBJ2-5,-,-,TGTGCCAGCCGCCACCGGACAGTGTACCAAGAGACCCAGTACTTC,CASRHRTVYQETQYF
TRBV18,TRBJ1-1,TRBD1,-,TGTGCCAGCTCACTAGACAGGGAGATGAACACTGAAGCTTTCTTT,CASSLDREMNTEAFF
TRBV5-8,TRBJ2-2,TRBD2,-,TGTGCCAGCAGCTTCGCCGGGACTAGCGATTTGAACACCGGGGAGCTGTTTTTT,CASSFAGTSDLNTGELFF
TRBV19,TRBJ2-7,-,-,TGTGCCAGTAGACTGGGACATTACGCCGCTTACGAGCAGTACTTC,CASRLGHYAAYEQYF
TRBV27,TRBJ2-1,-,-,TGTGCCAGCAGTTTAGGCGGAAATACCTACAATGAGCAGTTCTTC,CASSLGGNTYNEQFF
TRBV11-2,TRBJ1-4,-,-,TGTGCCAGCAGCTTAGATCTTATGCGGCTTGAAAAACTGTTTTTT,CASSLDLMRLEKLFF
TRBV13,TRBJ1-6,-,-,TGTGCCAGCAGCGGCGAAGGGAGTAATTCACCCCTCCACTTT,CASSGEGSNSPLHF
TRBV19,TRBJ1-3,-,-,TGTGCCAGTAGTATAGTTCTGTGGAGTAGAGGGTACACCATATATTTT,CASSIVLWSRGYTIYF
TRBV5-6,TRBJ2-5,-,-,TGTGCCAGCAGCTTGGGGGGCAGGGACCAAGAGACCCAGTACTTC,CASSLGGRDQETQYF
TRBV5-1,TRBJ2-4,TRBD1,-,TGCGCCAGCAGCATAGGGACAGGGGCGCACATTCAGTACTTC,CASSIGTGAHIQYF